What follows are 31 T cell receptor beta chains derived from one specimen sequenced in a study of post-analysis software for immune sequencing data. General observations from the study: Among a few TRBV segments more frequent in patients than controls were TRBV5-6, TRBV5-1 and TRBV20-1.

Which antigens these TCRs recognize remains unknown. Unique-molecular-identifier-tagged TCR beta cDNA libraries were used. TCRdb reprocessed the PCR reads via MiXCR and lists one record per CDR3 protein. The sample yields about 820,000 distinct CDR3 sequences, approximately 53% seen once. Material: blood. These receptors were collected from a girl aged 10-17 years with multiple sclerosis.

With regard to this clonotype: This may come from a read error, since a much larger clone is one base off. The chain employs TRBV15 and TRBJ2-7; TRBD2 matches at 8 bases. CDR1 and CDR2 from the germline V gene are LNHNV and YYDKDF (reference sequence). The CDR3 has 15 amino acids. Here the CDR3 reads CATSGEAGTSYEQYF. CDR3 DNA: TGTGCCACCAGCGGAGAAGCCGGGACTAGCTACGAGCAGTACTTC.

V usage is TRBV2 and J usage is TRBJ1-2; 7 bases are a match to TRBD1. This CDR3 spans 12 amino acids. With V trimmed by 2 bases and J by 8 bases, 2 bases remained unmatched. CDR1 and CDR2 from the germline V gene are SNHLY and FYNNEI. In nucleotides, the CDR3 is TGTGCCAGCAGTGAAAGGGGGCGCGGCTACACCTTC. It specifies CASSERGRGYTF.

This chain uses TRBV7-9 with TRBJ2-5, with a tentative D call TRBD2 (6 bases). The CDR3 is made up of 16 amino acids. Germline CDR1 is SEHNR and CDR2 is FQNEAQ (reference sequence). The V end lost 5 bases, the J end lost 5 bases, and 21 bases lay between the germline ends. The CDR3 DNA is TGTGCCAGCAGCCCAAGAATCCTAGCGTCGGGTGAGACCCAGTACTTC. The encoded protein is CASSPRILASGETQYF.

The gene calls are TRBV7-2 and TRBJ2-2; the match to TRBD2 covers 15 bases. Germline-derived CDR1 and CDR2 are SGHTA and FQGNSA. The CDR3 is 17 residues long. V trimming: 4 bases; J trimming: 5 bases; junction bases outside the gene matches: 5. The CDR3 DNA follows: TGTGCCAGCAGCTGGACTAGCGGGGGGGCCGGGACCGGGGAGCTGTTTTTT. Its protein product is CASSWTSGGAGTGELFF.

Regarding this clonotype: The germline gene is not matched at one end of the junction; a read error may be the cause. The chain uses TRBV27 and TRBJ2-1; 9 positions match TRBD2. The CDR3 contains 17 residues. Per germline, CDR1 MNHEY and CDR2 SMNVEV (reference sequence). The CDR3 region is CASSSPGLARIYNEQGF. CDR3 DNA: TGTGCCAGCAGTTCGCCCGGACTAGCGAGAATATACAATGAGCAGGGCTTC.

This clonotype came up a few times. The V call is TRBV5-1, the J call TRBJ2-7; a possible D gene is TRBD1 (5 bases). V lost 6 bases to trimming and J lost 7 bases, with 20 bases between them. The CDR3 length is 14 residues. CDR1 is SGHRS, CDR2 YFSETQ, per germline. The CDR3 here is CASITGSRVEEQYF. In DNA, the CDR3 is TGCGCCAGCATAACAGGCTCAAGGGTGGAAGAGCAGTACTTC.

The chain couples TRBV7-3 to TRBJ2-3; the D is unclear. Per the germline V gene, CDR1 is SGHTA and CDR2 is FQGTGA. There are 14 residues in the CDR3. Trimming cost V 5 bases and J 2 bases, with 11 bases left between them. CDR3 sequence reads: CASSPSPHTDTQYF. In nucleotides, the CDR3 is TGTGCCAGCAGCCCAAGTCCTCACACAGATACGCAGTATTTT.

This clonotype came up many times. The CDR3 reads CASSPSGYEQYF. In nucleotides, the CDR3 is TGTGCCAGCAGCCCCTCGGGTTACGAGCAGTACTTC. The chain joins TRBV12-3 or TRBV12-4 to TRBJ2-7; D call uncertain. The CDR3 length is 12 residues. With 6 bases removed from V and 4 bases from J, the gap between germline ends came to 10 bases.

This sequence joins TRBV10-3 and TRBJ2-1, with D perhaps matching TRBD2 (5 bases). Germline V lookup: CDR1 ENHRY, CDR2 SYGVKD. The CDR3 covers 13 residues. The V gene lost 3 bases and the J gene lost 6 bases, with 9 bases spanning the gap. The CDR3 region has the DNA TGTGCCATCAGTGATGGAGCGGTCAATGAGCAGTTCTTC. It specifies CAISDGAVNEQFF.

This rearrangement joins TRBV29-1 to TRBJ2-5; possible D gene TRBD2, 7 bases. Germline V gene lookup returns CDR1 SQVTM and CDR2 ANQGSEA. Trimming shortened V by 1 base and J by 5 bases, and 11 bases separated the two germline ends. The CDR3 is 13 residues long. CDR3 protein: CSVEAGGAETQYF. In DNA form, the CDR3 reads TGCAGCGTTGAAGCGGGGGGCGCGGAGACCCAGTACTTC.

The chain has TRBV20-1 and TRBJ1-2, with D perhaps matching TRBD1 (6 bases). The CDR3 is made up of 15 amino acids. Trimming took off 0 bases at V and 4 bases at J, with 15 bases between the two ends. CDR1 and CDR2 (germline): DFQATT, SNEGSKA (reference sequence). The CDR3 DNA follows: TGCAGTGCTAGAGATTGGGGGCGGACGTCCTATGGCTACACCTTC. Translation gives CSARDWGRTSYGYTF.

The CDR3: CASSLASHPYNSPLHF. For the CDR3, the DNA is TGTGCCAGCAGCTTAGCCTCCCACCCCTATAATTCACCCCTCCACTTT. The chain recombines TRBV11-2 with TRBJ1-6; unclear D gene. Trimming cost V 1 base and J 2 bases, with 9 bases left between them. This CDR3 is 16 amino acids long. Germline loops: CDR1 SGHAT, CDR2 FQNNGV.

This chain joins TRBV29-1 and TRBJ2-1; 11 nucleotides match TRBD2. CDR3 length equals 17 residues. CDR1 SQVTM and CDR2 ANQGSEA come from the germline V gene. V was clipped by 6 bases and J by 8 bases; unmatched bases: 18. The CDR3 nucleotides are TGCAGCGTCCTTCAGGGAATAGGAATAGCGGGAGGGCATGAGCAGTTCTTC. Protein sequence: CSVLQGIGIAGGHEQFF.

This clonotype occurred a few times. The V and J genes are TRBV20-1 and TRBJ2-5, with D perhaps TRBD2 (5 bases). The tail of the sequence fits TRBJ2-4 better, so the J call may be wrong. In germline, CDR1 is DFQATT, CDR2 SNEGSKA (reference sequence). This CDR3 contains 12 residues. CDR3 amino acids: CSANKEVDIQYF. The CDR3 region has the DNA TGCAGTGCTAATAAGGAGGTGGACATTCAGTACTTC.

J is TRBJ2-5 and V is TRBV20-1, with TRBD2 identical over 14 bases. V shed 6 bases, J shed 2 bases, and the junction held 5 bases outside the gene matches. This CDR3 is 15 amino acids long. CDR1 is DFQATT and CDR2 is SNEGSKA in the germline V gene (reference sequence). The chain's CDR3 is CSAPTSGRGQETQYF. Here the CDR3 DNA reads TGCAGTGCGCCGACTAGCGGGAGGGGACAAGAGACCCAGTACTTC.

The chain has TRBV27 and TRBJ2-3; D may be TRBD1 or TRBD2 (5 bases each). CDR1 MNHEY and CDR2 SMNVEV come from the germline V gene (reference sequence). Trimming removed 5 bases from V and 5 bases from J, with 14 bases in between. The CDR3 is made up of 14 amino acids. CDR3 sequence reads: CASSPRDRRDTQYF. Written as DNA, the CDR3 is TGTGCCAGCAGTCCACGGGACCGCCGAGATACGCAGTATTTT.

This clonotype has a single count. V is TRBV7-9 and J is TRBJ1-4; no firm D call. The V gene's germline CDR1 is SEHNR and CDR2 FQNEAQ (reference sequence). V dropped 3 bases and J dropped 6 bases, with 11 bases sitting between them. The CDR3 sequence is 14 residues long. CDR3 in amino acids: CASSLARVDEKLFF. The DNA for the CDR3 is TGTGCCAGCAGCTTGGCCCGGGTCGATGAAAAACTGTTTTTT.

In nucleotides, the CDR3 is TGCAGTGCCCCAGAATACAATGAGCAGTTCTTC. Residues: CSAPEYNEQFF. V gene TRBV20-1 combines with J gene TRBJ2-1; no clear D. The V and J ends lost 6 bases and 4 bases respectively, with 7 bases between them. Germline-derived CDR1 and CDR2 are DFQATT and SNEGSKA (reference sequence). The CDR3 has 11 residues.

This rearrangement joins TRBV12-3 or TRBV12-4 to TRBJ2-5; the D call may be TRBD1 or TRBD2 (5 bases each). The CDR3 has 16 amino acids. Trimming took off 6 bases at V and 5 bases at J, with 22 bases between the two ends. The CDR3 reads CASSRRGRSRGETQYF. CDR3 bases: TGTGCCAGCAGCCGACGGGGCAGGAGTCGCGGGGAGACCCAGTACTTC.

Notes on this clonotype: The germline gene is not matched at one end of the junction; a read error may be the cause. The chain has TRBV12-3 or TRBV12-4 and TRBJ1-2; a weak D match, TRBD1 (6 bases). The CDR3 length is 13 residues. The CDR3 spells CVSSSGTLYGYTF. CDR3 in DNA: TGTGTCAGCAGTTCCGGGACACTCTATGGCTACACCTTC.

This clonotype occurred a few times. The chain carries TRBV12-3 or TRBV12-4 and TRBJ2-5, with a weak D call TRBD2 (6 bases). This CDR3 region has 14 residues. The V end was cut by 6 bases, the J end by 4 bases, with 15 bases between. CDR3 protein: CASSRGTRGETQYF. In nucleotides, the CDR3 is TGTGCCAGCAGCCGGGGGACCCGAGGAGAGACCCAGTACTTC.

In its sample, this clonotype was seen a few times. The rearrangement joins TRBV12-3 or TRBV12-4 to TRBJ2-7; no reliable D call. V lost 3 bases, J lost 5 bases, and 17 bases lay in between. This CDR3 has 15 residues. The CDR3 here is CASSFNPPRVDEQYF. In DNA form, the CDR3 reads TGTGCCAGCAGTTTCAATCCCCCTAGAGTTGACGAGCAGTACTTC.

This chain joins TRBV9 and TRBJ2-3, with D unresolved. V gave up 3 bases and J gave up 2 bases, with 7 bases separating them. Per the germline V gene, CDR1 is SGDLS and CDR2 is YYNGEE. The CDR3 length is 13 residues. CDR3 region: CASSGRFTDTQYF. CDR3 bases: TGTGCCAGCAGCGGACGGTTCACAGATACGCAGTATTTT. The full variable domain, its missing parts supplied by reference TRBV9 and TRBJ2-3, is DSGVTQTPKHLITATGQRVTLRCSPRSGDLSVYWYQQSLDQGLQFLIQYYNGEERAKGNILERFSAQQFPDLHSELNLSSLELGDSALYFCASSGRFTDTQYFGPGTRLTVL.

The chain joins TRBV12-3 or TRBV12-4 to TRBJ2-1, with D perhaps matching TRBD1 or TRBD2 (5 bases each). This CDR3 contains 13 residues. Trimming shortened V by 3 bases and J by 4 bases, and 7 bases separated the two germline ends. The chain's CDR3 is CASSLRGYNEQFF. In nucleotides, the CDR3 is TGTGCCAGCAGTTTGAGGGGATACAATGAGCAGTTCTTC.

This clonotype was seen a handful of times. The CDR3: CASSSDRENEQFF. The DNA for the CDR3 is TGTGCCAGCAGCTCGGACAGGGAGAATGAGCAGTTCTTC. The rearrangement joins TRBV5-5 to TRBJ2-1; TRBD1 aligns across 8 bases. CDR3 length: 13 amino acids. Losses at the gene ends were 3 bases for V and 7 bases for J; bases not matched to a gene: 3. The germline CDR1 and CDR2 sequences are SGHKS and YYEKEE (reference sequence).

This chain uses TRBV7-9 with TRBJ2-1; possible D gene TRBD1, 6 bases. V was shortened by 3 bases and J by 11 bases, with 8 bases between the two germline ends. Looked up from germline, CDR1 is SEHNR and CDR2 is FQNEAQ (reference sequence). The CDR3 runs to 11 residues. In DNA, the CDR3 is TGTGCCAGCAGCTTGGACAGTAAGCAGTTCTTC. This sequence encodes CASSLDSKQFF.

This clonotype was seen a few times. This sequence joins TRBV12-5 and TRBJ2-6; possibly TRBD1 or TRBD2 for D (5 bases each). This CDR3 is built from 16 residues. The germline V gene has CDR1 LGHNT and CDR2 FRNRAP. V was shortened by 1 base and J by 0 bases, with 7 bases between the two germline ends. CDR3 coding DNA: TGTGCTAGTGGTTTGGCCGGGACCTCTGGGGCCAACGTCCTGACTTTC. Translated, it gives CASGLAGTSGANVLTF. Full variable domain (outside the CDR3, taken from reference TRBV12-5 and TRBJ2-6): DARVTQTPRHKVTEMGQEVTMRCQPILGHNTVFWYRQTMMQGLELLAYFRNRAPLDDSGMPKDRFSAEMPDATLATLKIQPSEPRDSAVYFCASGLAGTSGANVLTFGAGSRLTVL.

This clonotype showed up just once. V is TRBV20-1 and J is TRBJ1-1, with unresolved D. Germline V gives CDR1 DFQATT, CDR2 SNEGSKA (reference sequence). The CDR3 consists of 11 residues. V dropped 3 bases and J dropped 7 bases, with 9 bases sitting between them. DNA of the CDR3: TGCAGTGCTAGCGGTCCGGATGAAGCTTTCTTT. Its translation: CSASGPDEAFF.

This clonotype was recorded a few times. V and J are TRBV28 and TRBJ2-7, with 7 bases identical to TRBD1. The CDR3 has 15 residues. V trimming: 5 bases; J trimming: 5 bases; junction bases outside the gene matches: 12. CDR1 is MDHEN, CDR2 SYDVKM, per germline. CDR3 bases: TGTGCCAGCAGTCATAAACAGGGGTCCGGGCACGAGCAGTACTTC. Amino acids: CASSHKQGSGHEQYF.

This clonotype was counted between two and nine times. The chain employs TRBV5-1 and TRBJ2-1; a possible D gene is TRBD2 (5 bases). Germline-derived CDR1 and CDR2 are SGHRS and YFSETQ. CDR3 length: 15 amino acids. V was pared by 0 bases and J by 8 bases, with 15 bases between. CDR3 in amino acids: CASSLVASSVYEQFF. The CDR3 DNA is TGCGCCAGCAGCTTGGTGGCTAGCTCTGTCTATGAGCAGTTCTTC.

The chain is built from TRBV29-1 and TRBJ2-2; tentatively, D is TRBD2 (6 bases). Germline assignment: CDR1 SQVTM and CDR2 ANQGSEA. Trimming shortened V by 5 bases and J by 8 bases, and 18 bases separated the two germline ends. CDR3 length equals 14 residues. This chain's CDR3 is CSVHPGRDSGELFF. The CDR3 DNA reads TGCAGCGTTCACCCCGGGCGGGACTCTGGGGAGCTGTTTTTT.